The 18 T cell receptor beta chains reported below all come from one sample, sequenced in a study of blood T cells in healthy people across ages. Using a J-beta primer mix together with a sample-barcoded 5' primer, a second PCR was run for roughly 6 to 12 cycles. MiXCR, applied by TCRdb to the 5' RACE reads, yields one record per CDR3 protein. The profile shows approximately 730,000 distinct CDR3 sequences, about 42% of them singletons. The sample taken for sequencing was blood. Receptors originate from an older woman in good health.

Only a few counts were recorded for this clonotype. V is TRBV12-3 or TRBV12-4 and J is TRBJ1-4, with D tentatively TRBD1 (5 bases). Trimming left V 5 bases short and J 4 bases short, with 17 bases between. The CDR3 is 16 residues long. The CDR3 nucleotides are TGTGCCAGCAGTCCCGAGGGACTTAGACTTAATGAAAAACTGTTTTTT. This encodes CASSPEGLRLNEKLFF.

Remarks on this clonotype: The junction departs from the called germline gene at one end, perhaps through a read error. V gene TRBV12-3 or TRBV12-4 combines with J gene TRBJ2-3; 12 nucleotides line up with TRBD2. The CDR3 totals 14 residues. CDR3: CASRLAGGADAQYF. Here the CDR3 DNA reads TGTGCCAGCAGACTAGCGGGAGGCGCAGATGCGCAGTATTTT.

This clonotype was counted between two and nine times. The gene calls are TRBV6-2 or TRBV6-3 and TRBJ2-1; possibly TRBD2 for D (6 bases). Trimming shortened V by 6 bases and J by 4 bases, and 22 bases separated the two germline ends. Germline V CDR1 and CDR2: MNHEY, SVGEGT. The CDR3 extends over 17 amino acids. As DNA, the CDR3 is TGTGCCAGCAGACCCACCGGGACTGTAGTGGGTTACAATGAGCAGTTCTTC. It translates to CASRPTGTVVGYNEQFF.

The chain links TRBV3-1 to TRBJ1-1, with D possibly being TRBD1 (5 bases). This CDR3 spans 13 amino acids. Germline-derived CDR1 and CDR2 are LGHDT and YNNKEL (reference sequence). V lost 2 bases and J 5 bases, leaving 9 bases between the germline ends. CDR3 amino acids: CASSQQGGTEAFF. In nucleotides, the CDR3 is TGTGCCAGCAGCCAACAGGGTGGAACTGAAGCTTTCTTT.

The chain couples TRBV3-1 to TRBJ2-3; D may correspond to TRBD1 or TRBD2 (5 bases each). CDR1 and CDR2 from the germline V gene are LGHDT and YNNKEL (reference sequence). Trimming cost V 6 bases and J 6 bases, with 16 bases left between them. CDR3 length equals 14 residues. CDR3 bases: TGTGCCAGCAGTGCCGGGACGTTTCTTGATACGCAGTATTTT. Protein product: CASSAGTFLDTQYF.

V gene TRBV6-5 combines with J gene TRBJ2-2; 7 bases are shared with TRBD1. V trimming: 6 bases; J trimming: 3 bases; junction bases outside the gene matches: 7. The V gene's germline CDR1 is MNHEY and CDR2 SVGAGI. This CDR3 spans 15 amino acids. This CDR3 reads CASSYRQGYTGELFF. The CDR3 bases are TGTGCCAGCAGCTACCGACAGGGATACACCGGGGAGCTGTTTTTT.

About this clonotype itself: A much more abundant neighbour one base away suggests this may be a read error. The V and J genes are TRBV3-1 and TRBJ2-1; D may correspond to TRBD1 or TRBD2 (5 bases each). The germline CDR1 and CDR2 sequences are LGHDT and YNNKEL (reference sequence). Trimming pared 4 bases from V and 13 bases from J, leaving 17 bases between. This CDR3 comprises 13 residues. CDR3 sequence: CASSLGTVETQFF. The CDR3, as DNA: TGTGCCAGCAGCCTGGGGACGGTGGAGACCCAGTTCTTC.

The rearrangement joins TRBV21-1 to TRBJ2-7; TRBD2, as called in the table, went unchecked against the DNA. TRBV21-1 is a pseudogene. The CDR3 runs to 14 residues. The CDR3 DNA reads TGTGCCAGCAGCAAACCAGGGCCCCGCTACGAGCAGTACTTC. This translates into CASSKPGPRYEQYF.

The V and J genes are TRBV20-1 and TRBJ2-1, with 8 bases matching TRBD2. The V segment lost 0 bases and the J segment 1 base; nucleotides outside the gene matches: 11. The CDR3 extends over 18 amino acids. Germline V lookup: CDR1 DFQATT, CDR2 SNEGSKA (reference sequence). The CDR3 here is CSARDGVSSGRSYNEQFF. DNA of the CDR3: TGCAGTGCTAGAGATGGGGTTTCGAGCGGGAGATCCTACAATGAGCAGTTCTTC.

The chain joins TRBV20-1 to TRBJ2-7; perhaps TRBD1 as D (6 bases). The CDR3 loop spans 13 amino acids. Germline-derived CDR1 and CDR2 are DFQATT and SNEGSKA (reference sequence). V was cut by 3 bases and J by 5 bases, with 14 bases left in between. The CDR3 coding sequence is TGCAGTGCTAGCGAGGGGGTTTTGGACGAGCAGTACTTC. Encoded protein: CSASEGVLDEQYF.

This chain connects TRBV12-3 or TRBV12-4 to TRBJ2-3; 9 bases are shared with TRBD1. Trimming at V came to 4 bases and at J to 7 bases, leaving 15 bases not matched to a gene. This CDR3 spans 17 amino acids. CDR3 in amino acids: CASSSRPGQGDGNTQYF. For the CDR3, the DNA is TGTGCCAGCAGTTCCCGTCCGGGACAGGGTGATGGGAATACGCAGTATTTT.

The genes are TRBV5-1 and TRBJ2-1; TRBD2 aligns across 15 bases. CDR3 length: 15 amino acids. V dropped 4 bases and J dropped 9; count of bases not matched to a gene: 5. Looked up from germline, CDR1 is SGHRS and CDR2 is YFSETQ. This CDR3 reads CASSDGTSGGFEQFF. The CDR3 DNA follows: TGCGCCAGCAGCGACGGGACTAGCGGGGGGTTTGAGCAGTTCTTC. The complete variable domain, with remaining parts taken from reference TRBV5-1 and TRBJ2-1, reads KAGVTQTPRYLIKTRGQQVTLSCSPISGHRSVSWYQQTPGQGLQFLFEYFSETQRNKGNFPGRFSGRQFSNSRSEMNVSTLELGDSALYLCASSDGTSGGFEQFFGPGTRLTVL.

This chain connects TRBV7-2 to TRBJ1-4, with 7 nucleotides matching TRBD1. V was pared by 1 base and J by 6 bases, with 2 bases of the junction left unmatched. In germline, CDR1 is SGHTA, CDR2 FQGNSA. This CDR3 spans 14 amino acids. CDR3 bases: TGTGCCAGCAGCTTAGGGGACAGATATGAAAAACTGTTTTTT. It encodes CASSLGDRYEKLFF.

For this clonotype: At one end, the junction sequence differs from germline, possibly due to a read error. This sequence joins TRBV7-9 and TRBJ1-6; 9 bases match TRBD1. The CDR3 contains 16 residues. The germline V gene has CDR1 SEHNR and CDR2 FQNEAQ (reference sequence). In DNA, the CDR3 is TGTGTCAGCAGCTTAGCGGGGGGACAGGGAAATTCACCCCTCCACTTT. This gives the protein CVSSLAGGQGNSPLHF.

The V call is TRBV20-1, the J call TRBJ2-7, with a tentative D call TRBD1 (6 bases). V was clipped by 6 bases and J by 4 bases, with 13 bases between them. The germline gives CDR1 DFQATT, CDR2 SNEGSKA (reference sequence). This CDR3 contains 12 residues. CDR3 bases: TGCAGTGCCCCGCGACAGGCTTACGAGCAGTACTTC. Translation: CSAPRQAYEQYF.

V usage is TRBV20-1 and J usage is TRBJ2-3; 14 nucleotides match TRBD2. Germline trimming cut 1 base from V and 3 bases from J; bases unmatched to any gene: 6. Germline V gene sequence: CDR1 DFQATT, CDR2 SNEGSKA (reference sequence). There are 17 residues in the CDR3. As DNA, the CDR3 is TGCAGTGCTAGAGGACTAGCGGGAGGGGGGAGGACAGATACGCAGTATTTT. As protein: CSARGLAGGGRTDTQYF.

The rearrangement links TRBV12-3 or TRBV12-4 to TRBJ2-4; TRBD2 aligns across 7 bases. The J call may not be correct, given that the DNA end is closer to TRBJ2-7. This CDR3 is built from 16 residues. The CDR3 DNA follows: TGTGCCAGCAGTTTAGCGGGTGCGGGGGATTTCTACGAGCAGTACTTC. Its protein is CASSLAGAGDFYEQYF.

This clonotype was observed a handful of times. The V and J genes are TRBV3-1 and TRBJ2-1; 12 nucleotides match TRBD2. Per the germline V gene, CDR1 is LGHDT and CDR2 is YNNKEL (reference sequence). J lost 7 bases, V lost 0 bases, and 10 bases had no gene match. This CDR3 has 18 amino acids. The CDR3 DNA reads as TGTGCCAGCAGCCAAGACGCGTCGGGGACTAGCGGGTTTAATGAGCAGTTCTTC. This gives the protein CASSQDASGTSGFNEQFF.